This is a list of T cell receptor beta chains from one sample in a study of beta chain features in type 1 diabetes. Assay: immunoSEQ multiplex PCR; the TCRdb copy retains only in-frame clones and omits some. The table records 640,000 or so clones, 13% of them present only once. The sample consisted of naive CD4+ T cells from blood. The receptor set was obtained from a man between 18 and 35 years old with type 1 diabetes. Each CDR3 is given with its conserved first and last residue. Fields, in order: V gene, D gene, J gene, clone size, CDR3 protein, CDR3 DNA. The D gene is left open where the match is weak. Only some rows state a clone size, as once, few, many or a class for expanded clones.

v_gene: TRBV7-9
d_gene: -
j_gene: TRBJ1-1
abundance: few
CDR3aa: CASSQSLEAFF
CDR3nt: TGTGCCAGCAGCCAGTCTCTTGAAGCTTTCTTT

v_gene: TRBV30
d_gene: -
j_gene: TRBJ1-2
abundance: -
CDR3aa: CAWSVPAYGYTF
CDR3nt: TGTGCCTGGAGTGTCCCTGCTTATGGCTACACCTTC

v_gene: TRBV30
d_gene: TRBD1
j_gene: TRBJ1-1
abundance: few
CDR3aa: CAWSVPGQMNTEAFF
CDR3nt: TGTGCCTGGAGTGTGCCGGGACAGATGAACACTGAAGCTTTCTTT

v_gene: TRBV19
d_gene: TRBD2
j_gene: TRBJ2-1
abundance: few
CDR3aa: CASSLHPSLAEYNEQFF
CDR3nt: TGTGCCAGTAGTCTCCACCCCTCCCTAGCGGAGTACAATGAGCAGTTCTTC

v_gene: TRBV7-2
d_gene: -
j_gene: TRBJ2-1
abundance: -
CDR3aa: CASSSPLLRKQFF
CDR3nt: TGTGCCAGCAGCTCCCCCTTACTTAGAAAGCAGTTCTTC

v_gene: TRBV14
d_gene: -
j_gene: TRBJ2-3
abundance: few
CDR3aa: CASSQFRGTDTQYF
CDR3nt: TGTGCCAGCAGCCAGTTCCGTGGCACAGATACGCAGTATTTT

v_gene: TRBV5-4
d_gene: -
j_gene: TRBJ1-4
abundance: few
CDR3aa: CASSLGQPASTNEKLFF
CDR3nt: TGTGCCAGCAGCTTGGGGCAGCCTGCTTCAACTAATGAAAAACTGTTTTTT

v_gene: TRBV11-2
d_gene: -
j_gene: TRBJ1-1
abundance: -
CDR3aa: CASSLRGDNTEAFF
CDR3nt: TGTGCCAGCAGCTTAAGGGGTGACAACACTGAAGCTTTCTTT

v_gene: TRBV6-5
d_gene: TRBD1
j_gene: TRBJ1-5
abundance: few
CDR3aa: CASSRTGFNQPQHF
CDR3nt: TGTGCCAGCAGTCGGACAGGCTTCAATCAGCCCCAGCATTTT

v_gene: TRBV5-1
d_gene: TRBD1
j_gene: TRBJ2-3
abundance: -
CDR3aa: CASSSSGTGGDTQYF
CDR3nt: TGCGCCAGCAGTTCCTCCGGGACAGGGGGGGATACGCAGTATTTT

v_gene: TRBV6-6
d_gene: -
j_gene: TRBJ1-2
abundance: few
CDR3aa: CASKGGQAYGYTF
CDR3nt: TGTGCCAGCAAGGGAGGGCAGGCCTATGGCTACACCTTC

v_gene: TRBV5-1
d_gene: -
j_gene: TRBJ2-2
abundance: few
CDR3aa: CASSADYTGELFF
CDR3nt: TGCGCCAGCAGCGCCGACTACACCGGGGAGCTGTTTTTT

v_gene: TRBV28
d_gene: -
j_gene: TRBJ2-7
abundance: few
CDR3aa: CASSSVLVLGLDPQYF
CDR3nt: TGTGCCAGCAGTTCCGTATTGGTTCTCGGCCTGGACCCGCAGTACTTC

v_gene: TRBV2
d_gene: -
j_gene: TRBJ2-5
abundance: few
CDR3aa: CASSRAIHIQETQYF
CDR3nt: TGTGCCAGCTCTCGGGCCATACATATACAAGAGACCCAGTACTTC

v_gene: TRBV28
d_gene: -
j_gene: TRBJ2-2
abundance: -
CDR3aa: CATRVGALTGELFF
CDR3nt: TGTGCGACCAGGGTAGGGGCACTCACCGGGGAGCTGTTTTTT

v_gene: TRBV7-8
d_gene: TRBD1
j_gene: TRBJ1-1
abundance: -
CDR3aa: CASTKERTGDTEAFF
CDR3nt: TGTGCCAGCACCAAGGAACGGACAGGGGACACTGAAGCTTTCTTT

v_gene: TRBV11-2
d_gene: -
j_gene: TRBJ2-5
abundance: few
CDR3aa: CASSLVQGAQETQYF
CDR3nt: TGTGCCAGCAGCTTAGTCCAAGGGGCACAAGAGACCCAGTACTTC

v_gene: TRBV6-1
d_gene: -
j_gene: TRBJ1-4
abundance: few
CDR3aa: CASSDKEPTNEKLFF
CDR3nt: TGTGCCAGCAGTGATAAGGAGCCCACTAATGAAAAACTGTTTTTT

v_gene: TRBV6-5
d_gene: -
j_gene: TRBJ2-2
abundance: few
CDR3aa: CASSYRGTGELFF
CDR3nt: TGTGCCAGCAGTTACAGGGGAACCGGGGAGCTGTTTTTT

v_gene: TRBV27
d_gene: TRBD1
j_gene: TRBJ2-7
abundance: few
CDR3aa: CASSSHRGRPVDEQYF
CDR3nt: TGTGCCAGCAGTTCCCACAGGGGGCGACCTGTGGACGAGCAGTACTTC

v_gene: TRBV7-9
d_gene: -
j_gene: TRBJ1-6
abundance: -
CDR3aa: CASSLVGDESPLHF
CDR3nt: TGTGCCAGCAGCTTAGTAGGGGATGAGTCACCCCTCCACTTT

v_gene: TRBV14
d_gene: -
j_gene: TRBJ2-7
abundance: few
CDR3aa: CASSQMFPDEQYF
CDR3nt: TGTGCCAGCAGCCAGATGTTTCCCGACGAGCAGTACTTC

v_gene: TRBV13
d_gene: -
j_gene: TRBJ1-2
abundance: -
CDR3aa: CASSPPTDYGYTF
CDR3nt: TGTGCCAGCAGCCCCCCGACAGACTATGGCTACACCTTC

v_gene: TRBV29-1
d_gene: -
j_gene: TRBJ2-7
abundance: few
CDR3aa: CSAGASRNNYEQYF
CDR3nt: TGCAGCGCCGGGGCCTCCCGAAACAACTACGAGCAGTACTTC

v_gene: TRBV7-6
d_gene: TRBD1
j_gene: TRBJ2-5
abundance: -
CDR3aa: CASSLGTDRAQYF
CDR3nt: TGTGCCAGCAGCTTAGGGACAGACAGGGCCCAGTACTTC